Presented here are 10 T cell receptor beta chains from one specimen sequenced in a study of CD8+ T cells in alopecia areata. In each case, RNA was isolated and then reverse transcribed into cDNA as the sequencing template. TCRdb's table, derived via immunoSEQ multiplex PCR, lists solely in-frame clones and lacks some. The sample has 100,000 to 150,000 clones, approximately 60% seen once. Treatment described: oral pan-JAK inhibitor, 5-10 mg twice daily. The starting material was CD4+ T cells sorted from blood, obtained at week 4, from a patient treated with tofacitinib. The source of these receptors is a human donor with alopecia areata.

V gene TRBV15 combines with J gene TRBJ2-5; TRBD1 matches at 7 bases. The J segment lost 5 bases and the V segment lost 0 bases, leaving 9 bases of the junction unmatched. The germline CDR1 and CDR2 sequences are LNHNV and YYDKDF (reference sequence). The CDR3 covers 16 residues. CDR3 bases: TGTGCCACCAGCAGAGATCGGAACAGGGGATGGGAGACCCAGTACTTC. Residues: CATSRDRNRGWETQYF.

The chain is built from TRBV2 and TRBJ2-7, with 10 bases lining up with TRBD2. Germline assignment: CDR1 SNHLY and CDR2 FYNNEI. V gave up 4 bases and J gave up 3 bases; unmatched junction bases: 3. CDR3 size: 14 residues. CDR3 nucleotide sequence: TGTGCCAGCAGTGGACTAGCGGGTAACTACGAGCAGTACTTC. Amino acid sequence: CASSGLAGNYEQYF.

V gene TRBV23-1 combines with J gene TRBJ1-1, with no clear D. TRBV23-1 is sorted into the ORF group, with uncertain function. This CDR3 spans 13 amino acids. V was trimmed by 6 bases and J by 4 bases, leaving 12 bases between them. The CDR3 reads CASSNGGGTEAFF. DNA for the CDR3: TGCGCCAGCAGCAATGGTGGAGGCACTGAAGCTTTCTTT.

This clone was picked up a small number of times. V usage is TRBV30 and J usage is TRBJ2-2; 10 bases line up with TRBD2. The trim removed 2 bases at V and 1 base at J, leaving 7 bases unmatched. The CDR3 is made up of 17 amino acids. Germline values: CDR1 GTSNPN, CDR2 SVGIG (reference sequence). CDR3 protein: CAWSYGLAGVNTGELFF. The CDR3 DNA sequence: TGTGCCTGGAGTTATGGGCTAGCGGGGGTGAACACCGGGGAGCTGTTTTTT.

This clone has just a few counts. V and J are TRBV5-1 and TRBJ1-1, with D possibly matching TRBD1 (6 bases). CDR1 and CDR2 from the germline V gene are SGHRS and YFSETQ. The CDR3 has 14 amino acids. V was clipped by 2 bases and J by 5 bases, with 13 bases between them. The CDR3 reads CASSFEQGGTEAFF. The CDR3 nucleotides read TGCGCCAGCAGCTTCGAACAGGGTGGTACTGAAGCTTTCTTT.

The chain has TRBV7-2 and TRBJ2-1, with TRBD2 matching over 9 bases. The V gene's germline CDR1 is SGHTA and CDR2 FQGNSA. J was trimmed by 11 bases and V by 4 bases; bases with no gene match: 9. The CDR3 spans 14 residues. The CDR3 DNA reads TGTGCCAGCAGCTCAATAGCGGGAGAAACCCAGCAGTTCTTC. This translates into CASSSIAGETQQFF.

CDR3 region: CASSVREGTQYF. Here the CDR3 DNA reads TGTGCCAGCAGCGTACGCGAAGGGACCCAGTACTTC. This sequence joins TRBV7-2 and TRBJ2-5; D gene uncertain. The CDR3 length is 12 residues. Trimming pared 5 bases from V and 7 bases from J, leaving 11 bases between. Germline loops: CDR1 SGHTA, CDR2 FQGNSA.

V usage is TRBV5-1 and J usage is TRBJ2-5; D is unresolved. Germline V gene lookup returns CDR1 SGHRS and CDR2 YFSETQ. This CDR3 is built from 12 residues. V lost 5 bases and J 0 bases, leaving 5 bases between the germline ends. This CDR3 reads CASSSYQETQYF. The DNA for the CDR3 is TGCGCCAGCAGTTCGTACCAAGAGACCCAGTACTTC.

The J gene is TRBJ1-2, the V gene TRBV28; TRBD1 might be the D (5 bases). V gave up 11 bases and J gave up 7 bases, with 23 bases separating them. Looked up from germline, CDR1 is MDHEN and CDR2 is SYDVKM. CDR3 length: 14 residues. Here the CDR3 reads CAGTQGVMAGGYTF. CDR3 bases: TGTGCCGGCACCCAAGGGGTCATGGCCGGTGGCTACACCTTC.

The V and J genes are TRBV9 and TRBJ2-6; D not certain. The CDR3 covers 15 residues. Trimming cost V 0 bases and J 2 bases, with 6 bases left between them. Germline CDR1 is SGDLS and CDR2 is YYNGEE. CDR3 DNA: TGTGCCAGCAGCGTAGGAGTGGCTGGGGCCAACGTCCTGACTTTC. This sequence encodes CASSVGVAGANVLTF.